The sequence of this T cell receptor (beta chain) was determined in a study of cytomegalovirus exposure and HLA in healthy donors. Overall study: Early release data held around 82 million unique TCRs from HLA-typed donors.

The PCR was carried out with 60 Vbeta primers and 13 Jbeta primers. Data came from immunoSEQ multiplex PCR; TCRdb stores just in-frame clones and leaves some out. Among under 200,000 clones listed, 75% to 85% were seen once. The germline gives CDR1 LNHDA, CDR2 SQIVND (reference sequence). This CDR3 is 15 amino acids long. The V end was cut by 5 bases, the J end by 9 bases, with 22 bases between. Input material: PBMCs. The clonotype was recovered from a male donor in good health and CMV-seropositive. V is TRBV19 and J is TRBJ1-1; D is possibly TRBD1 (6 bases). The CDR3 loop reads CASSPPGEGGTKAFF. CDR3 bases: TGTGCCAGTAGTCCCCCAGGGGAGGGGGGAACCAAAGCTTTCTTT. The whole variable domain, remainder taken from reference TRBV19 and TRBJ1-1, is DGGITQSPKYLFRKEGQNVTLSCEQNLNHDAMYWYRQDPGQGLRLIYYSQIVNDFQKGDIAEGYSVSREKKESFPLTVTSAQKNPTAFYLCASSPPGEGGTKAFFGQGTRLTVV.